This T cell receptor beta chain was retrieved from a study of T cell clonotyping in hematopoietic cell transplantation. Regarding the study as a whole: Recipient TCR diversity dropped after transplant; expanded clonotypes rose from day 30 to 180.

Turning to this clone: Antigen: not known.

The repertoire was sequenced with immunoSEQ multiplex PCR; TCRdb's copy has only in-frame clones and lacks some. The table has some 10,000 clones, less than 55% seen once. This CDR3 contains 16 residues. In germline, CDR1 is SGHNT, CDR2 YYREEE (reference sequence). J lost 4 bases, V lost 3 bases, and 8 bases had no gene match. The receptor was derived from a male patient aged 45-60 years who had an allogeneic stem cell transplant from an unrelated donor, so the T cells may come from the graft donor. Some clones in this sample may be carry-over from other donors' samples. The sample was PBMCs, taken 30 days after allogeneic stem cell transplant. The chain uses TRBV5-4 and TRBJ2-3; the match to TRBD2 covers 10 bases. CDR3 sequence (DNA): TGTGCCAGCAGCTCCTTCGCTAGCGGGAGACCAGATACGCAGTATTTT. Translated, it gives CASSSFASGRPDTQYF.